This T cell receptor (beta chain) was recovered during a study of cytomegalovirus exposure and HLA in healthy donors. In the study overall: It was reported in a later analysis that the same platform had been used for the 120 or so validation repertoires as for the 550 to 750 first-cohort repertoires.

General study results and limits: First-cohort TCR clusters tended to co-occur in the approximately 120 validation repertoires, a later analysis found. Listed as cytomegalovirus-associated were 164 TCR beta chains. Most TCR sequences were uncommon, yet certain public TCRs appeared in many donors.

With 0 bases clipped from V and 6 bases from J, the junction kept 5 bases outside the gene matches. There are 15 residues in the CDR3. The germline V gene has CDR1 LGHNA and CDR2 YNFKEQ. The assay was immunoSEQ multiplex PCR, and TCRdb's table has in-frame clones only and misses some. The repertoire holds fewer than 200,000 clones, with about 80% as singletons. Points on this clone: Its cognate antigen is unknown.

This TCR came from a young woman in good health and CMV-seropositive. The sample was PBMCs. The chain is built from TRBV4-2 and TRBJ2-7; 10 bases align to TRBD1. The CDR3, as DNA: TGTGCCAGCAGCCAAGATACGGGACAGGGGATCGAGCAGTACTTC. Its protein product is CASSQDTGQGIEQYF.